Shown below are 20 T cell receptor beta chains from a single sample sequenced in a study of graft-versus-host responses after intestinal transplantation. Profiled with immunoSEQ multiplex PCR; TCRdb holds only in-frame clones, not every one. The sample shows 15,000 to 20,000 clones, 75% to 95% of them seen only once. The sequencing used PBMCs, collected more than 350 days after transplant. The receptors here all came from a human patient who received an intestinal transplant, so some T cells may come from the graft donor.

J is TRBJ2-5 and V is TRBV25-1, with 9 bases identical to TRBD2. V lost 1 base and J lost 2; bases outside the gene matches: 5. The CDR3 sequence is 16 residues long. Per germline, CDR1 MGHDK and CDR2 SYGVNS. CDR3 amino acids: CASSESLAGVQETQYF. CDR3 coding DNA: TGTGCCAGCAGTGAATCATTAGCGGGAGTTCAAGAGACCCAGTACTTC.

The gene calls are TRBV2 and TRBJ2-2, with 7 bases matching TRBD2. CDR3 size: 14 residues. Germline assignment: CDR1 SNHLY and CDR2 FYNNEI. J lost 6 bases, V lost 7 bases, and 8 bases had no gene match. The CDR3 protein is CASTPLGGAGELFF. As DNA, the CDR3 is TGTGCCAGCACCCCCCTGGGAGGGGCCGGGGAGCTGTTTTTT. Combining the CDR3 with reference TRBV2 and TRBJ2-2 gives the whole variable domain EPEVTQTPSHQVTQMGQEVILRCVPISNHLYFYWYRQILGQKVEFLVSFYNNEISEKSEIFDDQFSVERPDGSNFTLKIRSTKLEDSAMYFCASTPLGGAGELFFGEGSRLTVL.

This chain links TRBV10-3 with TRBJ1-2; TRBD1 is a possible D gene (5 bases). V was clipped by 3 bases and J by 7 bases, with 9 bases between them. Germline loops: CDR1 ENHRY, CDR2 SYGVKD. This CDR3 is 12 amino acids long. CDR3 region: CAISDGGGGYTF. In DNA form, the CDR3 reads TGTGCCATCAGTGATGGGGGAGGTGGCTACACCTTC.

This clone was detected only once. The rearrangement uses TRBV10-1 and TRBJ2-7; 7 positions agree with TRBD1. In germline, CDR1 is WNHNN, CDR2 SYGVQD (reference sequence). With 3 bases clipped from V and 6 bases from J, the junction kept 5 bases outside the gene matches. The CDR3 contains 13 residues. The CDR3 spells CASSDLTGREQYF. Written as DNA, the CDR3 is TGCGCCAGCAGTGACTTGACAGGGCGCGAGCAGTACTTC.

The J gene is TRBJ2-7, the V gene TRBV11-2; D possibly corresponds to TRBD1 (6 bases). V gave up 6 bases and J gave up 6 bases, with 24 bases separating them. Germline V CDR1 and CDR2: SGHAT, FQNNGV. The CDR3 spans 16 residues. CDR3 amino acids: CASSAKLQGRGGEQYF. The CDR3 DNA reads TGTGCCAGCAGTGCAAAATTACAGGGAAGAGGAGGCGAGCAGTACTTC.

This chain links TRBV7-8 with TRBJ2-1; tentatively, D is TRBD1 or TRBD2 (5 bases each). CDR3 size: 17 residues. CDR1 is SGHVS and CDR2 is FQNEAQ in the germline V gene. V was pared by 5 bases and J by 3 bases, with 20 bases between. The CDR3, as DNA: TGTGCCAGCAGCGGCGCGTCGGGGCTAGCCAACTACAATGAGCAGTTCTTC. Amino acids: CASSGASGLANYNEQFF.

This rearrangement joins TRBV6-6 to TRBJ2-7; D remains ambiguous. V was cut by 2 bases and J by 0 bases, with 8 bases left in between. From germline, CDR1 is MNHNY and CDR2 SVGAGI (reference sequence). The length of the CDR3 is 14 residues. Here the CDR3 DNA reads TGTGCCAGCAGTTACACGAGAGACTCCTACGAGCAGTACTTC. Translation gives CASSYTRDSYEQYF.

The V and J genes are TRBV6-1 and TRBJ1-3; D might be TRBD1 (6 bases). Trimming shortened V by 10 bases and J by 0 bases, and 16 bases separated the two germline ends. Germline loops: CDR1 MNHNS, CDR2 SASEGT. The CDR3 sequence is 15 residues long. The CDR3 DNA reads as TGTGCCACGTGGAAAACAGGGCCCTCTGGAAACACCATATATTTT. Translating it yields CATWKTGPSGNTIYF.

The CDR3 reads CASSLGQGYNSPLHF. The CDR3, as DNA: TGTGCCAGCAGCTTGGGGCAGGGGTATAATTCACCCCTCCACTTT. V and J are TRBV5-6 and TRBJ1-6, with D possibly matching TRBD1 (6 bases). The length of the CDR3 is 15 residues. V lost 0 bases and J lost 4, with 8 bases in between. CDR1 is SGHDT and CDR2 is YYEEEE in the germline V gene.

The chain uses TRBV7-2 and TRBJ2-1; D remains ambiguous. From germline, CDR1 is SGHTA and CDR2 FQGNSA. V was pared by 1 base and J by 1 base, with 8 bases between. The CDR3 spans 15 residues. CDR3 sequence: CASSLDIGSYNEQFF. The DNA of the CDR3 is TGTGCCAGCAGCTTAGATATCGGGTCCTACAATGAGCAGTTCTTC.

V and J are TRBV5-6 and TRBJ1-1; 7 nucleotides line up with TRBD1. Trimming removed 4 bases from V and 2 bases from J; junction bases left unmatched: 8. This CDR3 is 15 amino acids long. In germline, CDR1 is SGHDT, CDR2 YYEEEE. CDR3 bases: TGTGCCAGCAGCCTGCTAGGGGACAGCAACACTGAAGCTTTCTTT. This codes for CASSLLGDSNTEAFF.

This chain joins TRBV18 and TRBJ2-5; possibly TRBD1 or TRBD2 for D (5 bases each). Trimming shortened V by 2 bases and J by 4 bases, and 11 bases separated the two germline ends. The CDR3 has 14 amino acids. Germline V gives CDR1 KGHSH, CDR2 LQKENI. This chain's CDR3 is CASSPRGEGETQYF. The DNA of the CDR3 is TGTGCCAGCTCACCAAGGGGTGAGGGAGAGACCCAGTACTTC.

J is TRBJ2-2 and V is TRBV6-1, with TRBD1 matching over 9 bases. Trimming removed 5 bases from V and 6 bases from J; junction bases left unmatched: 7. This CDR3 comprises 15 residues. Per the germline V gene, CDR1 is MNHNS and CDR2 is SASEGT. The CDR3 nucleotides are TGTGCCAGCAGTTCGACAGGGGGGCTCCCCGGGGAGCTGTTTTTT. The encoded protein is CASSSTGGLPGELFF.

On this clone itself: An end of the junction differs from the germline gene, which may be a read error. The chain carries TRBV27 and TRBJ2-7; weak D call: TRBD1 (5 bases). Germline values: CDR1 MNHEY, CDR2 SMNVEV (reference sequence). The CDR3 loop spans 15 amino acids. The CDR3 coding sequence is TGTGTCAGCAGCCTACAGGTTCCTCCCTCCTACGAGCAGTACTTC. Amino acids: CVSSLQVPPSYEQYF.

CDR3 DNA sequence: TGTGCCACCAGCAGCCGGGACAGGGGGTTCGGGGAGCAGTACTTC. Protein: CATSSRDRGFGEQYF. The chain recombines TRBV15 with TRBJ2-7, with 11 nucleotides matching TRBD1. Germline trimming cut 3 bases from V and 7 bases from J; bases unmatched to any gene: 8. This CDR3 region has 15 residues. The germline CDR1 and CDR2 sequences are LNHNV and YYDKDF (reference sequence). Variable domain in full (rest from reference TRBV15 and TRBJ2-7): DAMVIQNPRYQVTQFGKPVTLSCSQTLNHNVMYWYQQKSSQAPKLLFHYYDKDFNNEADTPDNFQSRRPNTSFCFLDIRSPGLGDTAMYLCATSSRDRGFGEQYFGPGTRLTVT.

This sequence joins TRBV7-2 and TRBJ2-6; D perhaps matches TRBD2 (5 bases). V was shortened by 5 bases and J by 0 bases, with 11 bases between the two germline ends. The CDR3 covers 16 residues. Germline V gene data show CDR1 as SGHTA and CDR2 as FQGNSA. The CDR3 nucleotides are TGTGCCAGCAGCCCGCGCGGGTTCTCTGGGGCCAACGTCCTGACTTTC. This encodes CASSPRGFSGANVLTF.

This chain links TRBV5-1 with TRBJ2-7; D perhaps matches TRBD1 (6 bases). Deletions cut 1 base from V and 5 bases from J, with 16 bases between. Germline lookup yields CDR1 SGHRS and CDR2 YFSETQ. The CDR3 length is 15 residues. The DNA of the CDR3 is TGCGCCAGCAGCTTGTCGGACAGAACTATGGACGAGCAGTACTTC. Amino acid sequence: CASSLSDRTMDEQYF.

The chain links TRBV23-1 to TRBJ2-5; perhaps TRBD2 as D (6 bases). TRBV23-1 is sorted into the ORF group, with uncertain function. V was pared by 3 bases and J by 14 bases, with 13 bases between. The length of the CDR3 is 11 residues. The CDR3 DNA reads TGCGCCAGCAGTCAGGAGGGGACCTACTACTTC. It specifies CASSQEGTYYF.

The J gene is TRBJ1-2, the V gene TRBV5-6; weak D call: TRBD1 (6 bases). Germline CDR1 is SGHDT and CDR2 is YYEEEE. Trimming shortened V by 0 bases and J by 7 bases, and 19 bases separated the two germline ends. The CDR3 is made up of 16 amino acids. The chain's CDR3 is CASSLVLRDIGGGYTF. CDR3 sequence (DNA): TGTGCCAGCAGCTTGGTATTACGGGACATTGGTGGTGGCTACACCTTC.

The rearrangement links TRBV30 to TRBJ1-5; D is unclear. V lost 4 bases, J lost 4 bases, and 8 bases lay in between. The CDR3 contains 12 residues. CDR1 is GTSNPN, CDR2 SVGIG, per germline (reference sequence). The CDR3, as DNA: TGTGCCTGGACCGACGGAAATCAGCCCCAGCATTTT. This translates into CAWTDGNQPQHF.